A single sample gave rise to the 8 T cell receptor beta chains below, sequenced in a study of T cell repertoires in cytomegalovirus infection. TCRdb called the reads again in MiXCR, with one record for every CDR3 protein. The repertoire holds about 530,000 distinct CDR3 sequences, more than 20% seen once, with approximately 13% in the top ten. The source material was PBMCs. These receptors originate from a human donor in good health (CMV status not recorded). Some clones in this sample may be carry-over from other donors' samples.

This clonotype was picked up a small number of times. The chain is built from TRBV20-1 and TRBJ2-5, with D unresolved. The CDR3 loop spans 12 amino acids. CDR1 is DFQATT and CDR2 is SNEGSKA in the germline V gene (reference sequence). Trimming removed 1 base from V and 1 base from J, with 4 bases in between. CDR3 sequence reads: CSARGIQETQYF. DNA of the CDR3: TGCAGTGCTAGAGGCATCCAAGAGACCCAGTACTTC.

The sample holds a few counts of this clonotype. The chain joins TRBV25-1 to TRBJ1-6; TRBD1 is a possible D gene (6 bases). V was shortened by 4 bases and J by 7 bases, with 17 bases between the two germline ends. Germline V CDR1 and CDR2: MGHDK, SYGVNS. CDR3 length: 16 amino acids. For the CDR3, the DNA is TGTGCCAGCAGTGCTTTAAGGGGACAACAGAATTCACCCCTCCACTTT. As protein: CASSALRGQQNSPLHF. The complete variable domain, with remaining parts taken from reference TRBV25-1 and TRBJ1-6, reads EADIYQTPRYLVIGTGKKITLECSQTMGHDKMYWYQQDPGMELHLIHYSYGVNSTEKGDLSSESTVSRIRTEHFPLTLESARPSHTSQYLCASSALRGQQNSPLHFGNGTRLTVT.

In this sample, this clonotype turned up a few times. V usage is TRBV6-2 or TRBV6-3 and J usage is TRBJ2-1; D gene ambiguous. Deletions cut 7 bases from V and 0 bases from J, with 13 bases between. The CDR3 runs to 15 residues. Germline V CDR1 and CDR2: MNHEY, SVGEGT. CDR3 coding DNA: TGTGCCAGCACTCTGACACCTATCTCCTACAATGAGCAGTTCTTC. Amino acids: CASTLTPISYNEQFF.

This clonotype showed up just a few times. This rearrangement joins TRBV7-8 to TRBJ2-2; 10 bases align to TRBD1. Germline CDR1 reads SGHVS; CDR2 reads FQNEAQ. J was trimmed by 7 bases and V by 4 bases; bases with no gene match: 15. This CDR3 is 18 amino acids long. CDR3 sequence: CASSSPQPGTGVLGELFF. The CDR3 DNA follows: TGTGCCAGCAGCTCTCCCCAACCCGGGACAGGGGTTCTCGGGGAGCTGTTTTTT.

The chain is built from TRBV7-3 and TRBJ2-2; the D gene could be TRBD1 or TRBD2 (5 bases each). This CDR3 has 15 amino acids. Trimming stripped 3 bases from V and 3 bases from J, with 11 bases between. Germline-derived CDR1 and CDR2 are SGHTA and FQGTGA. This CDR3 reads CASSLSGPHTGELFF. DNA for the CDR3: TGTGCCAGCAGCTTGTCGGGACCCCACACCGGGGAGCTGTTTTTT. The entire variable domain, with the rest obtained from reference TRBV7-3 and TRBJ2-2, is as follows: GAGVSQTPSNKVTEKGKYVELRCDPISGHTALYWYRQSLGQGPEFLIYFQGTGAADDSGLPNDRFFAVRPEGSVSTLKIQRTERGDSAVYLCASSLSGPHTGELFFGEGSRLTVL.

This clonotype was detected ten times or more. The chain recombines TRBV28 with TRBJ2-4; D is perhaps TRBD2 (6 bases). The germline V gene encodes CDR1 MDHEN and CDR2 SYDVKM. Deletions cut 5 bases from V and 0 bases from J, with 20 bases between. The CDR3 has 18 residues. CDR3 residues: CASSVTRDSLGAKNIQYF. The DNA of the CDR3 is TGTGCCAGCAGTGTGACCCGGGACTCCTTGGGAGCCAAAAACATTCAGTACTTC.

This clonotype was seen at least ten times. This rearrangement joins TRBV7-2 to TRBJ1-1, with TRBD1 matching over 8 bases. Trimming removed 2 bases from V and 0 bases from J; junction bases left unmatched: 8. The CDR3 length is 17 residues. The germline CDR1 and CDR2 sequences are SGHTA and FQGNSA. The CDR3 DNA is TGTGCCAGCAGCTTAATCGCAGGGGGCGGATTGAACACTGAAGCTTTCTTT. It yields the protein CASSLIAGGGLNTEAFF.

This clonotype has ten or more counts. This sequence joins TRBV7-2 and TRBJ2-3; D gene uncertain. This CDR3 has 13 amino acids. V was trimmed by 2 bases and J by 5 bases, leaving 8 bases between them. Germline V gene sequence: CDR1 SGHTA, CDR2 FQGNSA. The CDR3 sequence: CASSLFWEDTQYF. CDR3 sequence (DNA): TGTGCCAGCAGCTTATTCTGGGAAGATACGCAGTATTTT.